This T cell receptor beta chain was observed in a study of T cell repertoires in cytomegalovirus infection (dated by TCRdb to about 2019). About the investigation overall: Because public TCR beta signatures pointed to carriage of CMV infection together with the matching HLA type, the HLA type of each donor mattered for the analysis.

This clonotype was seen many times. Its recognized antigen is unknown. No base-level quality is on record; no much larger clone is a single base apart. On the study overall, not on this receptor specifically: In both this cohort and an independent cohort of several hundred donors, the cumulative frequency of public TCR beta family members distinguished carriers of CMV infection plus the relevant HLA type. The ex vivo response was dominated by HLA-C-restricted CMV-specific TCR beta clonotypes, and the single most frequent clonotype in two of eight donors was supplied by these HLA-C-restricted clonotypes.

Data came from an Illumina HiSeq 1500. TCRdb reran the public reads through fastp at Q25 and MiXCR, keeping productive beta chains. Rows with one shared CDR3 protein collapse into an entry with the most common genes and DNA. The sample table contains 200,000 to 300,000 distinct CDR3 sequences; only one count was recorded for approximately 8.3% of them. The ten largest clones represent over 13% of the sample. Taken from the germline V gene (reference sequence), the CDR1 and CDR2 loops are DFQATT and SNEGSKA. From cysteine to phenylalanine, the CDR3 is 12 amino acids long. Of the read, only the CDR3 DNA is kept; its 36 bases are in frame from base 1. Trimming costs V 7 bases and J 7 bases, and their ends lie 15 bases apart.

The origin of this receptor is a human donor in good health (CMV status not recorded). Some clones in this sample may be carry-over from other donors' samples. The sample was PBMCs. This receptor chain uses TRBV20-1 and TRBJ2-3; a tentative D call is TRBD2 (7 bases match). The CDR3 region: CSVTGGPYTQYF. The DNA is TGCAGTGTCACGGGGGGCCCATATACGCAGTATTTT.